This is a list of T cell receptor beta chains from one sample in a study of cytomegalovirus exposure and HLA in healthy donors. Profiled with immunoSEQ multiplex PCR; TCRdb holds only in-frame clones, not every one. This repertoire shows 85,000 to 130,000 clones, approximately 80% found once; its top ten account for about 5.7%. The specimen was PBMCs. These receptors all come from a young woman in good health and CMV-seropositive. Each CDR3 is given with its conserved first and last residue. Some rows mark clone size as missing; the rest say once, few, many or name a class of expanded clone.

V gene,J gene,clone size,CDR3 protein
TRBV7-2,TRBJ1-2,NA,CASSARAGTGERYTF
TRBV4-1,TRBJ2-1,NA,CASSQDNRFGQFF
TRBV2,TRBJ2-3,NA,CASSWGADTQYF
TRBV5-1,TRBJ2-2,NA,CASSKDTNTGELFF
TRBV19,TRBJ2-1,NA,CASSIDASGSKYNEQFF
TRBV5-6,TRBJ2-7,few,CASSRGLAGVNEQYF
TRBV30,TRBJ1-2,NA,CAWTDRDRGNYGYTF
TRBV11-2,TRBJ1-2,NA,CASSFDRGTNYGYTF
TRBV18,TRBJ1-1,NA,CASSLTGQGNTEAFF
TRBV11-3,TRBJ2-5,NA,CASSLDLGDRGATQYF
TRBV29-1,TRBJ1-2,NA,CSVEDLTYGYTF
TRBV13,TRBJ2-7,NA,CASSIGHGGYEQYF
TRBV30,TRBJ1-6,NA,CAWSASGDRGNSPLHF
TRBV9,TRBJ2-3,NA,CASSESSGRAADTQYF
TRBV5-8,TRBJ2-1,NA,CASSTGSASYNEQFF
TRBV11-2,TRBJ2-7,NA,CASSLVLAGERAPGGRQYF
TRBV6-1,TRBJ2-1,many,CASSVAEQFF
TRBV5-5,TRBJ1-5,NA,CASSPVGDQPQHF
TRBV6-1,TRBJ2-5,NA,CATSLAGVEETQYF
TRBV2,TRBJ2-7,once,CASILSGSAYEQYF
TRBV10-2,TRBJ2-7,NA,CASSSGLNYEQYF
TRBV7-3,TRBJ2-3,NA,CASSLQGSTDTQYF
TRBV28,TRBJ1-5,few,CASSLDRDSNQPQHF
TRBV15,TRBJ2-7,NA,CATSRERAGGPEEQYF
TRBV5-1,TRBJ1-1,NA,CASSLAKGGGTEAFF
TRBV2,TRBJ2-3,NA,CASSVTGGATDTQYF
TRBV5-4,TRBJ2-2,NA,CASSRTSGSLPTGELFF
TRBV5-1,TRBJ2-7,NA,CASSFATGAYEQYF
TRBV7-9,TRBJ1-1,NA,CASSFGFEAFF
TRBV30,TRBJ2-3,NA,CAWSVGATDTQYF
TRBV29-1,TRBJ1-2,NA,CSVVEGDGYTF
TRBV14,TRBJ2-3,NA,CASSSNGQLLSDTQYF
TRBV5-1,TRBJ1-1,NA,CASSLEGDLNTEAFF
TRBV10-2,TRBJ2-7,NA,CASSYRESSYEQYF
TRBV5-6,TRBJ1-4,NA,CASIQWGGIEKLFF
TRBV10-3,TRBJ1-2,NA,CAISESETGYRYTF
TRBV28,TRBJ1-1,NA,CASSLLQGVGTEAFF
TRBV30,NA,NA,CAWKGVARNEQYF
TRBV27,TRBJ1-2,NA,CASSPTGGMYGYTF
TRBV28,TRBJ2-7,NA,CASSPSGTGWSEQYF
TRBV5-1,TRBJ1-2,NA,CASSLPYLQGAGDGYTF
TRBV14,TRBJ1-2,NA,CASSPMGAYGYPF
TRBV7-9,TRBJ2-3,NA,CASRTSGRAGANRDTQYF
TRBV2,TRBJ2-1,NA,CASRERDSGGTEQFF
TRBV29-1,TRBJ2-2,NA,CSVEITGRSAGELFF
TRBV19,TRBJ2-7,NA,CASSIASGPYEQYF
TRBV7-6,TRBJ1-3,NA,CASSPFRDSNTIYF
TRBV6-6,TRBJ2-3,NA,CASNKGVADTQYF
TRBV4-1,TRBJ2-2,NA,CASSQSTGLLDTGELFF
TRBV2,TRBJ1-5,NA,CASTRQGSGQPQHF
TRBV5-1,TRBJ2-3,NA,CASSSFLTSGRSDTQYF
TRBV7-9,TRBJ2-1,few,CASPGGGYNEQFF
TRBV14,TRBJ2-3,NA,CASSQARTGKHTDTQYF
TRBV28,TRBJ2-7,once,CASSPRDRVLHEQYF
TRBV28,TRBJ1-5,NA,CASSLGQGNRPQHF